This T cell receptor beta chain was captured in a study of cytomegalovirus exposure and HLA in healthy donors. The CDR3 loop spans 16 amino acids. J lost 2 bases, V lost 4 bases, and 10 bases had no gene match. CDR1 and CDR2 (germline): SGHTA, FQGTGA. 60 Vbeta and 13 Jbeta primers were used in PCR. Clones were sequenced by immunoSEQ multiplex PCR, and TCRdb holds only the in-frame ones, with some missing. The sample contains 150,000 to 200,000 clones, roughly 86% of which appear only once. This clonotype was sampled from a woman aged 18-29 years in good health and CMV-seronegative. The specimen was PBMCs. This chain uses TRBV7-3 with TRBJ2-5; 7 nucleotides align to TRBD1. The chain's CDR3 is CASSSILRDRQETQYF. CDR3 nucleotides: TGTGCCAGCAGCTCCATACTCCGGGACAGACAAGAGACCCAGTACTTC.